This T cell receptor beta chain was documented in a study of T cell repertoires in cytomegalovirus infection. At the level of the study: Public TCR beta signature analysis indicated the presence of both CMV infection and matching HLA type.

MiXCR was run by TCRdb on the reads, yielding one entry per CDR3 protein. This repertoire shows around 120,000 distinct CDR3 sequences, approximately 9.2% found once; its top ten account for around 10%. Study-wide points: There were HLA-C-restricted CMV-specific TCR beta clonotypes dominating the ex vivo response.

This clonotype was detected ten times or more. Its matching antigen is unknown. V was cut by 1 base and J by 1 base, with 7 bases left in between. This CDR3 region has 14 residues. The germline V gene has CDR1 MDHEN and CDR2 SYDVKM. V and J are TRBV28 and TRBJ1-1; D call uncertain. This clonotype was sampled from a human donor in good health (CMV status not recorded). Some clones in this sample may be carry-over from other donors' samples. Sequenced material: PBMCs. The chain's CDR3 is CASSLLSPNTEAFF. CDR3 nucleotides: TGTGCCAGCAGTTTATTAAGCCCGAACACTGAAGCTTTCTTT.